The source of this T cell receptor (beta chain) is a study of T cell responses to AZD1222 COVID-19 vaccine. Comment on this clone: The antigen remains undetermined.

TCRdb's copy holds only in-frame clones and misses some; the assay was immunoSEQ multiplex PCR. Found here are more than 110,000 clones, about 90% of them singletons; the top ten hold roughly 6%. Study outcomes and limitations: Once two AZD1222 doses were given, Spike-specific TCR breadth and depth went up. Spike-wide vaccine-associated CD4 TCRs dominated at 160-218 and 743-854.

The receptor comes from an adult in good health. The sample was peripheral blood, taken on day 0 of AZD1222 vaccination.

The CDR3 bases are TGTGCCAGCCACCCCGGGAAGACAGGGAGCTACGAGCAGTACTTC. Translated: CASHPGKTGSYEQYF. The chain recombines TRBV2 with TRBJ2-7; 7 bases map to TRBD1. The CDR3 loop spans 15 amino acids. With 8 bases clipped from V and 3 bases from J, the junction kept 13 bases outside the gene matches. CDR1 and CDR2 from the germline V gene are SNHLY and FYNNEI.